The clone carrying this T cell receptor (beta chain) was seen ten or more times. Its specificity is unknown. These data come from a study of identical twins. Study observations and caveats: Abundant beta clonotypes from cord blood bore fewer insertions; memory repertoires lacked this pattern.

Carrying unique molecular identifiers, the cDNA also gained a universal primer site through template switching. In TCRdb, the 5' RACE reads were re-called with MiXCR into one record per CDR3 protein. Of about 520,000 distinct CDR3 sequences in the sample, about 20% were seen once. The V segment lost 11 bases and the J segment 1 base; nucleotides outside the gene matches: 9. The CDR3 has 15 residues. Another study also made use of these data, one on T cells expressing NK-cell markers. As that report states: One of eight sequenced donors was HCMV-seronegative; the other seven were seropositive.

The source material was CD4+ T cells sorted from blood. V gene TRBV12-3 or TRBV12-4 combines with J gene TRBJ2-3, with TRBD1 matching 10 bases. This TCR derives from a young woman in good health. The DNA for the CDR3 is TGTGCCGCGACCCAGGGGACAGGGGGCACAGATACGCAGTATTTT. It translates to CAATQGTGGTDTQYF.